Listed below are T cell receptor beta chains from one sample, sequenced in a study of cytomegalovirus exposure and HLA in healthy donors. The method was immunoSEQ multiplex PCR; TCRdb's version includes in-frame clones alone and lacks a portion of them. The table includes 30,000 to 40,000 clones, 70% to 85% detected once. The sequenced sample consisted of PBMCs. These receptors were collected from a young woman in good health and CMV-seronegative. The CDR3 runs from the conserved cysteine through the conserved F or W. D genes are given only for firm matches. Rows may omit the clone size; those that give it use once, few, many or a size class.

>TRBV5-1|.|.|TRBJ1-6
TGCGCCAGCAGCAACCGGGAACAGGGTGGGATCTCACCCCTCCACTTT
CASSNREQGGISPLHF
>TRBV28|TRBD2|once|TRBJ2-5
TGTGCCAGCAGCAGTCCGGGACTAGCGGGAGAGCAGTACTTC
CASSSPGLAGEQYF
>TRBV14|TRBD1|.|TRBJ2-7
TGTGCCAGCAGCCAAAAACTTCGGACAGGTAGAACCTACGAGCAGTACTTC
CASSQKLRTGRTYEQYF
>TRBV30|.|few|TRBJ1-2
TGTGCCTGGAGTAGGGGCAACTATGGCTACACCTTC
CAWSRGNYGYTF
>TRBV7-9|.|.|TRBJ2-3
TGTTCCAGCAGCCGAGAGTCAGATACGCAGTATTTT
CSSSRESDTQYF
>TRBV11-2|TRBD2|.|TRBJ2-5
TGTGCCAGCAGCTTAGCGCGGGGGGAACATCGGGGGACCCAGTACTTC
CASSLARGEHRGTQYF
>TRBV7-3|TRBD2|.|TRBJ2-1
TGTGCCAGCAGTTGGACTAGCGAGAGTGAGCAGTTCTTC
CASSWTSESEQFF
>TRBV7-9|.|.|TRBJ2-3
TGTTCCAGCAGCTCTAGAGCAGATACGCAGTATTTT
CSSSSRADTQYF
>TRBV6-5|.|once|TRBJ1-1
TGTGCCAGCAGTTACAGGGCAGGGGACACTGAAGCTTTCTTT
CASSYRAGDTEAFF
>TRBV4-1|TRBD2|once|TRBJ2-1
TGCGCCAGCAGCACGACTAGCGGGAGGGCCTATGAGCAGTTCTTC
CASSTTSGRAYEQFF
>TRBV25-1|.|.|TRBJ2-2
TGTGCCAGCAGTGATCGTGGGGAGCTGTTTTTT
CASSDRGELFF
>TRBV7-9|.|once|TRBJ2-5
TGTGCCAGCAGCTCGTGGGGAGGTCAAGAGACCCAGTACTTC
CASSSWGGQETQYF
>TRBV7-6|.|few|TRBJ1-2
TGTGCCAGCAGCTTAATGACTCTAGGAACCCTCTACACCTTC
CASSLMTLGTLYTF
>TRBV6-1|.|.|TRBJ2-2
TGTGCCAGCACCGGGAATTGGGACACCGGGGAGCTGTTTTTT
CASTGNWDTGELFF
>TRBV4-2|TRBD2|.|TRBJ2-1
TGTGCCAGCAGCCAGTCTAGCGGGGGGATTAATGAGCAGTTCTTC
CASSQSSGGINEQFF
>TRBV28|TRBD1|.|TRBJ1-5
TGTGCCAGCAGTTTAGGGCGACAGGGTTACCAGCCCCAGCATTTT
CASSLGRQGYQPQHF
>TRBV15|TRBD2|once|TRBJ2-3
TGTGCCACCAGCAGAGGGACGGGACTAGCCTTTACAGATACGCAGTATTTT
CATSRGTGLAFTDTQYF
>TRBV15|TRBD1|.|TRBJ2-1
TGTGCCACCAGCAGAGACGTTACGGGACAGGGATCTTACAATGAGCAGTTCTTC
CATSRDVTGQGSYNEQFF